What follows is one TCR beta chain and its context. Its antigen is undetermined. The time point denotes: 266 days after commencement of treatment, after nivolumab therapy. The treatment was: AdE1-LMPpoly-expanded autologous EBV-specific T-cell therapy followed by anti-PD-1 nivolumab. Using immunoSEQ multiplex PCR, the repertoire was profiled, and TCRdb retains in-frame clones only, with some absent. This table holds about 20,000 clones, 80% to 90% found once. From germline, CDR1 is MGHRA and CDR2 YSYEKL. CDR3 size: 14 residues. V was shortened by 4 bases and J by 3 bases, with 13 bases between the two germline ends. The data stem from a study of EBV T-cell therapy then PD-1 blockade in nasopharyngeal carcinoma.

This sequence originates from a middle-aged man with nasopharyngeal carcinoma. The genes are TRBV4-1 and TRBJ2-7; no clear D gene. The sequenced sample was CD8+ T cells from blood, obtained at day 266 from a patient whose treatment included autologous EBV-specific T cells and nivolumab. The DNA of the CDR3 is TGCGCCAGCAGCCTCCTAGACAAGTTCTACGAGCAGTACTTC. Its protein product is CASSLLDKFYEQYF.